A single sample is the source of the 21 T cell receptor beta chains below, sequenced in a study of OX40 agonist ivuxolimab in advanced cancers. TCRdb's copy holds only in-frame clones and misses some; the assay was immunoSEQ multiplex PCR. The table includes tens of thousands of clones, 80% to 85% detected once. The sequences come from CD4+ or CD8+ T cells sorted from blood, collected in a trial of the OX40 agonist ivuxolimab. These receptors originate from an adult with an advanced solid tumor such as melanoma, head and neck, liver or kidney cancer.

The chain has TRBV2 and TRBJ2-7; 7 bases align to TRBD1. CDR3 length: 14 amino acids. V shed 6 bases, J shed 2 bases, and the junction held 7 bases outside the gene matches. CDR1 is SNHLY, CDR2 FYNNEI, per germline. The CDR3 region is CASRETGNTYEQYF. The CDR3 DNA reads TGTGCCAGCAGGGAGACAGGGAATACCTACGAGCAGTACTTC.

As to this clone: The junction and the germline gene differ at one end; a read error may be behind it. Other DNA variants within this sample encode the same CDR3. CDR3 loop: CASSSGLAGNTDTQYF. The CDR3 bases are TGTGCCAGCAGCTCGGGACTAGCGGGAAACACAGATACGCAGTATTTT. The rearrangement uses TRBV5-1 and TRBJ2-3, with 13 bases that match TRBD2. The CDR3 covers 16 residues. CDR1 SGHRS and CDR2 YFSETQ come from the germline V gene. The complete variable domain, with remaining parts taken from reference TRBV5-1 and TRBJ2-3, reads KAGVTQTPRYLIKTRGQQVTLSCSPISGHRSVSWYQQTPGQGLQFLFEYFSETQRNKGNFPGRFSGRQFSNSRSEMNVSTLELGDSALYLCASSSGLAGNTDTQYFGPGTRLTVL.

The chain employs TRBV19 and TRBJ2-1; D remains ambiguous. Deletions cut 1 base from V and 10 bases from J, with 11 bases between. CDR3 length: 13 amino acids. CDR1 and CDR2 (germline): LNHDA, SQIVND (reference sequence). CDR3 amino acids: CASSIGVTEEQFF. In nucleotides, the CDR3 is TGTGCCAGTAGTATAGGAGTGACGGAAGAGCAGTTCTTC.

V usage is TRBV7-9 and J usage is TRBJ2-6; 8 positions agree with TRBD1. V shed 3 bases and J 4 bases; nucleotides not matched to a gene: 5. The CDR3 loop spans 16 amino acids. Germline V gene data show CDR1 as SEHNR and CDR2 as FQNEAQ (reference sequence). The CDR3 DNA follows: TGTGCCAGCAGCTTTTACAGGGGGACGGGGGCCAACGTCCTGACTTTC. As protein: CASSFYRGTGANVLTF.

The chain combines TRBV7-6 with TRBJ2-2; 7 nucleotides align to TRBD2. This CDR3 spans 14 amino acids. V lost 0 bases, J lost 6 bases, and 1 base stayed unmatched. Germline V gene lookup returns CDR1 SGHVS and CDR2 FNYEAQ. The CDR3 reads CASSLAAGPGELFF. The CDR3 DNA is TGTGCCAGCAGCTTAGCAGCGGGACCCGGGGAGCTGTTTTTT.

This CDR3 reads CAWLRTGELFF. The DNA for the CDR3 is TGTGCCTGGTTGAGGACCGGGGAGCTGTTTTTT. This chain joins TRBV30 and TRBJ2-2; D is unresolved. V shed 5 bases and J shed 5 bases, with 6 bases lying between them. This CDR3 has 11 residues. Germline loops: CDR1 GTSNPN, CDR2 SVGIG (reference sequence).

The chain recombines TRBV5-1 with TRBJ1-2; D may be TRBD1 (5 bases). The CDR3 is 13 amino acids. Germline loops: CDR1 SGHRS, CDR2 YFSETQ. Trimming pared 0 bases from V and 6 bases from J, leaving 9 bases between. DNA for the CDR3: TGCGCCAGCAGCTTGGAAGGGGCAAATGGCTACACCTTC. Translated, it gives CASSLEGANGYTF. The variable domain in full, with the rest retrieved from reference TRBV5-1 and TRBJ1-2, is KAGVTQTPRYLIKTRGQQVTLSCSPISGHRSVSWYQQTPGQGLQFLFEYFSETQRNKGNFPGRFSGRQFSNSRSEMNVSTLELGDSALYLCASSLEGANGYTFGSGTRLTVV.

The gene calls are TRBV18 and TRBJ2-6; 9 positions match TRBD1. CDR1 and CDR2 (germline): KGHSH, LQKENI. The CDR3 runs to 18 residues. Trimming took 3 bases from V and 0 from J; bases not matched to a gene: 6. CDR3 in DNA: TGTGCCAGCTCACCCCCGGGACAGGGCAGCTCTGGGGCCAACGTCCTGACTTTC. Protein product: CASSPPGQGSSGANVLTF.

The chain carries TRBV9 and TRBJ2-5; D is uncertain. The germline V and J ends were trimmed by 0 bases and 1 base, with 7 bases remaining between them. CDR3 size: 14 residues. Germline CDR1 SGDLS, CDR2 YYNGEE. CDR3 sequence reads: CASSVETAQETQYF. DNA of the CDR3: TGTGCCAGCAGCGTAGAAACAGCCCAAGAGACCCAGTACTTC. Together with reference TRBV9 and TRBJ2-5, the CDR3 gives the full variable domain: DSGVTQTPKHLITATGQRVTLRCSPRSGDLSVYWYQQSLDQGLQFLIQYYNGEERAKGNILERFSAQQFPDLHSELNLSSLELGDSALYFCASSVETAQETQYFGPGTRLLVL.

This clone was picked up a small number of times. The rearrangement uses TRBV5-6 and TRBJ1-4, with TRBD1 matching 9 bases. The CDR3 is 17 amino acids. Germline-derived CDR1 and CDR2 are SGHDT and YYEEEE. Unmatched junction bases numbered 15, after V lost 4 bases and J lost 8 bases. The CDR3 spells CASSPAGQGPSGEKLFF. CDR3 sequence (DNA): TGTGCCAGCAGCCCCGCGGGACAGGGCCCCTCCGGGGAAAAACTGTTTTTT. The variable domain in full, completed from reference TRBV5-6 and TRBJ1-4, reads DAGVTQSPTHLIKTRGQQVTLRCSPKSGHDTVSWYQQALGQGPQFIFQYYEEEERQRGNFPDRFSGHQFPNYSSELNVNALLLGDSALYLCASSPAGQGPSGEKLFFGSGTQLSVL.

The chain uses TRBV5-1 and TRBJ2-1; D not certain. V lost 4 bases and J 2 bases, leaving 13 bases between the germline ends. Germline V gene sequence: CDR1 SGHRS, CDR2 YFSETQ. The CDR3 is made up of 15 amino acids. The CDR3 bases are TGCGCCAGCAGCGTACAGTCATACACCTACAATGAGCAGTTCTTC. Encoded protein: CASSVQSYTYNEQFF.

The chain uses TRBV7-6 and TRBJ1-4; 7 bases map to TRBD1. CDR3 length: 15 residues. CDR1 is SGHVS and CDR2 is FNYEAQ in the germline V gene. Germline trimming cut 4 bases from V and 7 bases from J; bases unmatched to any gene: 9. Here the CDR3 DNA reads TGTGCCAGCAGCTCAAGACAGGGTGGCAGTGAAAAACTGTTTTTT. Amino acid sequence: CASSSRQGGSEKLFF.

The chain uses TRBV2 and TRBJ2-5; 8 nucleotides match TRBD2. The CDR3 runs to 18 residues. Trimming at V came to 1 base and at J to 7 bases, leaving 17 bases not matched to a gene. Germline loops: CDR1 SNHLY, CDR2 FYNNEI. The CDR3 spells CASSEGPALGGGPATQYF. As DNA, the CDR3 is TGTGCCAGCAGTGAAGGGCCCGCCCTGGGCGGGGGGCCGGCGACCCAGTACTTC.

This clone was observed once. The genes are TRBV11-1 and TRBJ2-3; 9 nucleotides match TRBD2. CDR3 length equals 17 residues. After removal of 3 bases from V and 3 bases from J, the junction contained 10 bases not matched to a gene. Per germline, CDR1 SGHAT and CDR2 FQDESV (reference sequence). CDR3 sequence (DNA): TGTGCCAGCAGCTTCCCTCGGGGGACTAGCACAACAGATACGCAGTATTTT. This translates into CASSFPRGTSTTDTQYF. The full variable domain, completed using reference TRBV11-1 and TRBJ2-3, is EAEVAQSPRYKITEKSQAVAFWCDPISGHATLYWYRQILGQGPELLVQFQDESVVDDSQLPKDRFSAERLKGVDSTLKIQPAELGDSAMYLCASSFPRGTSTTDTQYFGPGTRLTVL.

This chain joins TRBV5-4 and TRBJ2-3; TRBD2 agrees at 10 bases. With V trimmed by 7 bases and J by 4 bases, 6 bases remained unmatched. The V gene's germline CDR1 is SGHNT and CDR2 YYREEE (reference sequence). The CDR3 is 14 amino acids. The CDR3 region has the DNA TGTGCCAGCCGCAGCGGGAGGGCGCCAGATACGCAGTATTTT. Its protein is CASRSGRAPDTQYF.

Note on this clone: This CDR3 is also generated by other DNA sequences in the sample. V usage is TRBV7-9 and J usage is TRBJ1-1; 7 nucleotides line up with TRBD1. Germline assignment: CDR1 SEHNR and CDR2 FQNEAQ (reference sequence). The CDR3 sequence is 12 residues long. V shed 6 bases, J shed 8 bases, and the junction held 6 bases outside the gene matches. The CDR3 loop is CASRGEGAEAFF. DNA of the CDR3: TGTGCCAGCAGAGGGGAGGGGGCCGAAGCTTTCTTT.

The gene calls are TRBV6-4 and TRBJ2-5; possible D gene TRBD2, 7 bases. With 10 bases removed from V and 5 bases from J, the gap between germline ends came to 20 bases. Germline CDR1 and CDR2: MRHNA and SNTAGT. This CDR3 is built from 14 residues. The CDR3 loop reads CAIRGAGEVETQYF. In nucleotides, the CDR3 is TGTGCCATCCGGGGGGCGGGAGAGGTTGAGACCCAGTACTTC.

The CDR3 sequence: CASSYSTTWGETQYF. CDR3 DNA: TGTGCCAGCAGTTACTCCACCACTTGGGGGGAGACCCAGTACTTC. The V call is TRBV6-6, the J call TRBJ2-5; either TRBD1 or TRBD2 may supply D (5 bases each). With 0 bases removed from V and 5 bases from J, the gap between germline ends came to 13 bases. Germline V lookup: CDR1 MNHNY, CDR2 SVGAGI (reference sequence). There are 15 residues in the CDR3.

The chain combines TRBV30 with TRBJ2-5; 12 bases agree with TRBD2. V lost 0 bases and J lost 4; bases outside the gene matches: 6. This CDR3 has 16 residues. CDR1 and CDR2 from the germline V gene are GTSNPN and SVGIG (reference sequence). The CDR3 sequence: CAWSVPTSGRRETQYF. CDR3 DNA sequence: TGTGCCTGGAGTGTACCGACTAGCGGGAGACGAGAGACCCAGTACTTC.

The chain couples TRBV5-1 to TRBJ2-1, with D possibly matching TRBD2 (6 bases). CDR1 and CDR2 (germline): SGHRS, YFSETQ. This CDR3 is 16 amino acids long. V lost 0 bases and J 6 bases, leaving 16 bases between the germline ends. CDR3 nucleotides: TGCGCCAGCAGCTTGGGGGCCCCTACTAGCAGCAATGAGCAGTTCTTC. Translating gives CASSLGAPTSSNEQFF.

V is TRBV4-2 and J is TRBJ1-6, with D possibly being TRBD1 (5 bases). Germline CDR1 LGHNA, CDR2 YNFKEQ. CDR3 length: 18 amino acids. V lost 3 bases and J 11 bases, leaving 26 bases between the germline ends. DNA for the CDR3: TGTGCCAGCAGCCAGCCCCAAGCAGGGTCCGGGTTGTTCGCACCCCTCCACTTT. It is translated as CASSQPQAGSGLFAPLHF.